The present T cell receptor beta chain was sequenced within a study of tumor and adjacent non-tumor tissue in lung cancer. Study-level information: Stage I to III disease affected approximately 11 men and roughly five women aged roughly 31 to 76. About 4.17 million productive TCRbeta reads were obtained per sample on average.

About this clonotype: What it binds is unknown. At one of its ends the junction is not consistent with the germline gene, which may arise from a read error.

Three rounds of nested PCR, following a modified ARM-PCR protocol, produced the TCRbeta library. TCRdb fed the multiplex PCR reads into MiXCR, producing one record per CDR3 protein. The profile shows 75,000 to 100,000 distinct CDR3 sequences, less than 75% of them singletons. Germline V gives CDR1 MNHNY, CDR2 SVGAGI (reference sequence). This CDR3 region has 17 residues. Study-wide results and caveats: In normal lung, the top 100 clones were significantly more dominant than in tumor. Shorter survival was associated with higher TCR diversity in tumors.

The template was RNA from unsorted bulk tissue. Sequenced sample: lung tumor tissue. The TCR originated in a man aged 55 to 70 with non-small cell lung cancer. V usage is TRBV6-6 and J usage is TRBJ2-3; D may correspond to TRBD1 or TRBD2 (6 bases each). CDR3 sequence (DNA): TGTACTAGCAGTTACGGGGAGGACAGTTTCTACACAAATACGCAGTATTTT. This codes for CTSSYGEDSFYTNTQYF.